This T cell receptor (beta chain) appears in the sequencing data of a study of cytomegalovirus exposure and HLA in healthy donors. Profiling relied on immunoSEQ multiplex PCR, and the TCRdb table lists in-frame clones only, not all of them. The sample yields 110,000 or so clones, 75% to 90% seen once. Notes on this clone: The antigen is not known.

General study findings and limits: Many donors carried some public TCRs, although rarity characterized most TCR sequences. Reported results showed that the classifier diagnosed cytomegalovirus status with high specificity and sensitivity. There were about 160 TCR beta chains listed as cytomegalovirus-associated.

The sequenced sample consisted of PBMCs. The TCR sequence derives from a man aged 18 to 35 in good health and CMV-seropositive.

Here the CDR3 reads CASRSRGGIRTDTQYF. Written as DNA, the CDR3 is TGTGCCAGCAGGTCACGCGGGGGGATTCGTACAGATACGCAGTATTTT. The genes are TRBV6-6 and TRBJ2-3, with TRBD2 matching 8 bases. CDR1 MNHNY and CDR2 SVGAGI come from the germline V gene (reference sequence). The CDR3 has 16 amino acids. The ends lost 6 bases at V and 3 bases at J; junction bases unmatched: 11.